Each of the 4 T cell receptor beta chains below was sequenced from the same sample in a study of CD8 T cells in ankylosing spondylitis. TCRdb reanalysed the 5' RACE reads using MiXCR and keeps one entry per CDR3 protein. Of 200,000 to 250,000 distinct CDR3 sequences listed, 7.5% to 9.5% are singletons. Sequencing input: blood, either unsorted or a sorted T cell fraction (not recorded which). These receptors were obtained from a female donor with ankylosing spondylitis or in good health (not recorded which).

This clonotype occurred many times. The chain combines TRBV5-1 with TRBJ2-7, with a tentative D call TRBD1 (6 bases). V lost 3 bases, J lost 4 bases, and 17 bases lay in between. The CDR3 has 15 amino acids. Germline CDR1 and CDR2: SGHRS and YFSETQ. CDR3 sequence (DNA): TGCGCCAGCAGCTCGGGACATTTTTTGACATACGAGCAGTACTTC. This translates into CASSSGHFLTYEQYF. The variable domain in full, completed from reference TRBV5-1 and TRBJ2-7, reads KAGVTQTPRYLIKTRGQQVTLSCSPISGHRSVSWYQQTPGQGLQFLFEYFSETQRNKGNFPGRFSGRQFSNSRSEMNVSTLELGDSALYLCASSSGHFLTYEQYFGPGTRLTVT.

Many counts were recorded for this clonotype. The chain combines TRBV20-1 with TRBJ2-7, with 7 bases identical to TRBD1. Germline CDR1 and CDR2: DFQATT and SNEGSKA (reference sequence). V lost 4 bases, J lost 3 bases, and 12 bases stayed unmatched. The CDR3 is 15 amino acids. CDR3 sequence: CSAKPDRARVYEQYF. The CDR3 nucleotides read TGCAGTGCTAAACCAGACAGGGCAAGAGTCTACGAGCAGTACTTC.

To note about this clonotype: A much bigger clone sits one base away, suggesting this may be a read error. The rearrangement uses TRBV5-5 and TRBJ2-1; 7 positions match TRBD2. CDR1 and CDR2 (germline): SGHKS, YYEKEE (reference sequence). CDR3 length: 15 amino acids. The ends lost 1 base at V and 8 bases at J; junction bases unmatched: 9. DNA of the CDR3: TGTGCCAGCAGCTTGAGAAGCGGGGATTACGATGAGCAGTTCTTC. Its protein product is CASSLRSGDYDEQFF.

Ten or more counts support this clonotype. The chain couples TRBV2 to TRBJ1-5; D gene ambiguous. V was trimmed by 2 bases and J by 4 bases, leaving 18 bases between them. Germline-derived CDR1 and CDR2 are SNHLY and FYNNEI. The CDR3 runs to 17 residues. DNA of the CDR3: TGTGCCAGCAGTGAAAGGACCCCAACCATGGGGAATCAGCCCCAGCATTTT. Translating it yields CASSERTPTMGNQPQHF. Variable domain in full (rest from reference TRBV2 and TRBJ1-5): EPEVTQTPSHQVTQMGQEVILRCVPISNHLYFYWYRQILGQKVEFLVSFYNNEISEKSEIFDDQFSVERPDGSNFTLKIRSTKLEDSAMYFCASSERTPTMGNQPQHFGDGTRLSIL.